This T cell receptor (beta chain) stems from a study of blood T cell repertoires in COVID-19. At the level of the study: Both acute and convalescent COVID-19 samples were obtained from the United States, Italy and Spain.

Data came from immunoSEQ multiplex PCR; TCRdb stores just in-frame clones and leaves some out. The sample carries 110,000 to 150,000 clones, less than 85% recorded once. The CDR3 is 16 residues long. The germline gives CDR1 LNHDA, CDR2 SQIVND (reference sequence). V gave up 5 bases and J gave up 0 bases; unmatched junction bases: 7. V usage is TRBV19 and J usage is TRBJ1-1, with TRBD1 identical over 9 bases. The TCR sequence derives from a woman younger than 35 who had been exposed to COVID-19. Sequenced material: PBMCs or T cells enriched from blood (not recorded which). CDR3 sequence reads: CASSPTGGLLNTEAFF. The DNA of the CDR3 is TGTGCCAGTAGTCCGACAGGGGGGCTCCTGAACACTGAAGCTTTCTTT. The whole variable domain, filled in from reference TRBV19 and TRBJ1-1, reads DGGITQSPKYLFRKEGQNVTLSCEQNLNHDAMYWYRQDPGQGLRLIYYSQIVNDFQKGDIAEGYSVSREKKESFPLTVTSAQKNPTAFYLCASSPTGGLLNTEAFFGQGTRLTVV.